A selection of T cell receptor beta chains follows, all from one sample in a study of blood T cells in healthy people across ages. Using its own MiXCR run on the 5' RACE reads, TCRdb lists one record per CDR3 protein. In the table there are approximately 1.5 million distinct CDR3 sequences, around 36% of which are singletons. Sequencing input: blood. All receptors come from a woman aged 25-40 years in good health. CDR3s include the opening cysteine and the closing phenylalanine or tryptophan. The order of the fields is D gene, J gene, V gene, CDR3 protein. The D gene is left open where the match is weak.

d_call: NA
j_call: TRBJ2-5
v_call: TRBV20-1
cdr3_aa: CSYDQGGTTSRETQYF

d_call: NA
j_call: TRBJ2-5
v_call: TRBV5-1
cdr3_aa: CASSDGSEIETQYF

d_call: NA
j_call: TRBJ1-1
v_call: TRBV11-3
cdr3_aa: CASSLERSNEAFF

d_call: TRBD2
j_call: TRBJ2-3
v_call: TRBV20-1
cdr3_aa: CSASREGRVDTQYF

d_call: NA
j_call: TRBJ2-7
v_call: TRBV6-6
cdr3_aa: CASSLAGHPNNEQYF

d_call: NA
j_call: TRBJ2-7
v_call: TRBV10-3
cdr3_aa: CAISEPPGLSAQQYF

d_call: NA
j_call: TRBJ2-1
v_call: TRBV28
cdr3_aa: CASSNQGLDNEQFF

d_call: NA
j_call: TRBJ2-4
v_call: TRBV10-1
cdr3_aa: CASSDKRTKNIQYF

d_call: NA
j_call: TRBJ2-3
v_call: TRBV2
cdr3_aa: CASSEWRNTDTQYF

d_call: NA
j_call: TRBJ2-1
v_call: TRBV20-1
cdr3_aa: CSARDFLRLGGEQFF

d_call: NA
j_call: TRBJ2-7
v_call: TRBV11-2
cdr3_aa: CASSPRYGVYEQYF

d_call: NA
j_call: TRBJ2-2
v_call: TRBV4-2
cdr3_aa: CASSQETKNTGELFF

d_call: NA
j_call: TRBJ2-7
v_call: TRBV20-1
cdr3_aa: CSALEGSSYEQYF

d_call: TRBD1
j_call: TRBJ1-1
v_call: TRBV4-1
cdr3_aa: CASSHPETGGLTEAFF

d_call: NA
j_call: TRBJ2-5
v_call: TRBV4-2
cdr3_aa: CASSQAGSSETQYF

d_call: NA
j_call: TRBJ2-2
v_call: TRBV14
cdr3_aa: CASSQDQVTANTGELFF

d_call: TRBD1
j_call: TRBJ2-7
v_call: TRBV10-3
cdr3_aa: CAISATGGTYEQYF

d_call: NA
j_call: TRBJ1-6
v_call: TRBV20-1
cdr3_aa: CSANLAGASPLHF

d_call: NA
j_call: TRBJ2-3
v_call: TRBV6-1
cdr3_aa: CASRRGGRSTDTQYF

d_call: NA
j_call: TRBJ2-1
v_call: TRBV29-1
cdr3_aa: CSVSYNEQFF

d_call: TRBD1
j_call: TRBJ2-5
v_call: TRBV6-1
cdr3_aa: CACSEEGRGQETQYF

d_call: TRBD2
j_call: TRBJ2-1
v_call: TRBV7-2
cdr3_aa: CASGSLAGKTYNEQFF

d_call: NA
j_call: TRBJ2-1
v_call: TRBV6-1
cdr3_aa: CASSESQGWNEQFF

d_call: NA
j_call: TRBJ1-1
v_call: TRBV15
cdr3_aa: CATSRPWEGTEAFF

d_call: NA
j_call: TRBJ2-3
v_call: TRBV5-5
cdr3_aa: CASSFRGALVMDTRYF

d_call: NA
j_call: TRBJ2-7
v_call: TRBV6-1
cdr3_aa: CASSEYFDILYEQYF

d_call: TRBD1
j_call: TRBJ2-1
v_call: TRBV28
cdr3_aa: CASRKTDRFYNEQFF

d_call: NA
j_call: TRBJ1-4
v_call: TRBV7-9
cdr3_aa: CASSLGEANEKLFF

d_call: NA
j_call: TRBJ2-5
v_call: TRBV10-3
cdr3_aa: CAISDRPGQSKETQYF

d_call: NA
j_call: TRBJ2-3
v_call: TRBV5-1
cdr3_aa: CASNLAVGRNTDTQYF

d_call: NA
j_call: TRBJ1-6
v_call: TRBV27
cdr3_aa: CATCWAWPLAPLHF

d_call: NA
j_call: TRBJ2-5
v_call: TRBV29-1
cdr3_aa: CSVELAEETQYF

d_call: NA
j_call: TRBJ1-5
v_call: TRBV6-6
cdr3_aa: CASSHPNQPQHF

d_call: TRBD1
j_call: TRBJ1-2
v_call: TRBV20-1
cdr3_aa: CSTTMIKGQGDRDYGYTF

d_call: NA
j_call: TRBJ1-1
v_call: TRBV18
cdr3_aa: CASSDRQSVTEAFF

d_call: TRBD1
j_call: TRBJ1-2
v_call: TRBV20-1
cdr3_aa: CSARDQTGSSYGYTF

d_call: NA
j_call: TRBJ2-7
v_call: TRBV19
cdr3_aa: CARVDIIHEQYF

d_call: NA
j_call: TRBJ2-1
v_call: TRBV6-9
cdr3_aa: CASSYYEQFF

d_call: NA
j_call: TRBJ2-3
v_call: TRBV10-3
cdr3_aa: CAISGGDTDTQYF

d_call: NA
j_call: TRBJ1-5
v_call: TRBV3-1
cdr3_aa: CASSQDPGDHHQPQHF

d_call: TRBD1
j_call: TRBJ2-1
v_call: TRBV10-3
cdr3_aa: CATRKLEGQGSNEQFF

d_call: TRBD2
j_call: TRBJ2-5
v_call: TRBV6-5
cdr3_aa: CASSNQLAAQETQYF

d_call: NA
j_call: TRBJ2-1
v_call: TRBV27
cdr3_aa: CASSLGAWYNEQFF

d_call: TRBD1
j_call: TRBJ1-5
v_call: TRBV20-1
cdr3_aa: CSASEGTGGLPQHF

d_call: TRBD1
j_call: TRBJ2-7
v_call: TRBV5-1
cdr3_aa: CASRSGTESYEQYF

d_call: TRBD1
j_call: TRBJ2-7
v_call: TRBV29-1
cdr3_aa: CSVVRGGLYEQYF

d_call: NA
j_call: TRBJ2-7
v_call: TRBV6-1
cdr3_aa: CASSVGGTVSSYEQYF

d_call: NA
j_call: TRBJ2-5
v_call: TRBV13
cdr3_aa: CASSLLLGETQYF

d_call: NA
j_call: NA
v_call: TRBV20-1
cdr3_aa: CSARDVDNRGPRRYEQYF

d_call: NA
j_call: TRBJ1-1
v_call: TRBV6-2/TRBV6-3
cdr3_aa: CASRKGGAISNTEAFF

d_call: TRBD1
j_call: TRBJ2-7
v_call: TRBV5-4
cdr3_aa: CASSPGQGDTYEQYF

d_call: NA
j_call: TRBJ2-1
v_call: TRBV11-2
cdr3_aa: CASSSTVHNEQFF

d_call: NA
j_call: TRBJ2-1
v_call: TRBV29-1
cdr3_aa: CSVLDPSGAEQFF

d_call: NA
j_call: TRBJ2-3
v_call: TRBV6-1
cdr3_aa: CASSSGGRGNADTQYF

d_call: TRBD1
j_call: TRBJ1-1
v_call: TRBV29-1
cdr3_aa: CSVGRDSGLSFF